Listed below are T cell receptor beta chains from one sample, sequenced in a study of cytomegalovirus exposure and HLA in healthy donors. The assay was immunoSEQ multiplex PCR, and TCRdb's table has in-frame clones only and misses some. The top ten clones hold roughly 8.8% of a sample with roughly 93,000 clones, over 60% of them seen once. The sample consisted of PBMCs. These receptors came from a human donor in good health. Both conserved end residues are trimmed from each CDR3.

TRBV2,TRBJ1-1,ASSAVAGEAF
TRBV2,TRBJ2-2,ASSRTGGWEGSTGELF
TRBV4-1,TRBJ2-7,ASSQDPYEQGPGTNSYEQY
TRBV7-8,TRBJ2-1,ASSLAQTSATPGRSYNEQF
TRBV4-2,TRBJ2-3,ASSQGTSGGTDTQY
TRBV30,TRBJ1-4,AWSFGDRDEKLF
TRBV15,TRBJ2-3,ATSGRLAGPTDTQY
TRBV18,TRBJ2-1,ASSPPELGAYNEQF
TRBV5-1,TRBJ2-7,ASSWSGGVGTEQY
TRBV25-1,TRBJ2-2,ASRTPNTGELF
TRBV6-1,TRBJ1-1,ASSTAANTEAF
TRBV7-8,TRBJ1-2,ASSQIQGRYGYT
TRBV27,TRBJ2-1,ASSSTGGHFNEQF
TRBV6-1,TRBJ2-3,ASSLGGGPDTQY
TRBV6-1,TRBJ1-6,ASATGDLSSPLH
TRBV6-5,TRBJ2-3,ASSYARGLAGDTQY
TRBV19,TRBJ1-4,ASSMRGQGEKLF
TRBV7-6,TRBJ2-1,ASSRQNTNEQF
TRBV5-1,TRBJ2-2,ASSLTVGNTGELF
TRBV6-1,TRBJ1-3,ASSGPTGSSGNTIY
TRBV28,TRBJ1-5,ASYRQGRSNQPQH
TRBV5-1,TRBJ2-2,ASSIVGGATSGAKFIGELF
TRBV2,TRBJ1-2,ASSVFSGRYGYT
TRBV6-1,TRBJ2-3,ASSNSISTDTQY
TRBV6-6,TRBJ1-1,ASRLGTVRTEAF
TRBV2,TRBJ1-4,ASSGTGVVKLF
TRBV19,TRBJ1-5,ASSPDIINQPQH
TRBV19,TRBJ1-2,ASSIVVHAERGGYT
TRBV19,TRBJ1-4,ASAGGWANEKLF
TRBV19,TRBJ2-3,ASSFGGVGTDTQY
TRBV4-3,TRBJ2-1,ASSQGGGQGAWNEQF
TRBV7-9,TRBJ1-1,ASSSVPL
TRBV7-5,TRBJ1-5,VRSLRTGNYQPQH
TRBV7-2,TRBJ2-4,ASSLGRDRGQAKNIQY
TRBV19,TRBJ1-2,ASLKQEGFGYT
TRBV9,TRBJ1-2,ASSRTGDYGYT
TRBV7-2,TRBJ1-5,ASSFYSRNQPQH
TRBV5-1,TRBJ1-2,ASSLDTGLTLNYGYT
TRBV5-1,TRBJ2-3,ASSLEQGADTQY
TRBV9,TRBJ1-3,ASSSARTGGNTIY
TRBV29-1,TRBJ1-4,SVEPVTNEKLF
TRBV29-1,TRBJ2-5,SGGLAGGLGAETQY
TRBV29-1,TRBJ2-1,SVGDPGGNEQF
TRBV5-5,TRBJ1-6,ASSSIEGVNSPLH
TRBV19,TRBJ2-7,ASSIRAGGAYEQY
TRBV25-1,TRBJ1-1,ASSESGRTEAF